The 17 T cell receptor beta chains below come from one sample, sequenced in a study of regulatory T cells in long-lasting Graves disease. In building TCR beta libraries, iRepertoire HTBI primers were used together with Arm-PCR of CDR3 regions. TCRdb fed the multiplex PCR reads into MiXCR, producing one record per CDR3 protein. Of roughly 380,000 distinct CDR3 sequences in the sample, 15% to 17% were seen once. The time point: newly diagnosed GD, antithyroid drugs for less than 3 months. TCR sequences were obtained from RNA taken from PBMCs. The sequences come from peripheral blood mononuclear cells (PBMCs), collected at new diagnosis, from a patient treated with antithyroid drugs. These TCRs come from a female donor with Graves disease.

This clonotype was picked up many times. V is TRBV7-2 and J is TRBJ2-7, with D perhaps given as TRBD1 or TRBD2 (5 bases each). CDR1 and CDR2 (germline): SGHTA, FQGNSA. The CDR3 runs to 15 residues. V was pared by 3 bases and J by 7 bases, with 19 bases between. The DNA of the CDR3 is TGTGCCAGCAGCTTCAGTCGGGACCAGGCTTGGGAGCAGTACTTC. It specifies CASSFSRDQAWEQYF.

The chain links TRBV12-3 or TRBV12-4 to TRBJ2-4; D possibly uses TRBD1 or TRBD2 (5 bases each). The ends were cut back, 6 bases at V and 1 base at J, with 22 bases in the middle. The CDR3 runs 18 residues. CDR3 region: CASSSLRGSGSAKNIQYF. The CDR3 DNA reads TGTGCCAGCAGCTCCCTAAGAGGGTCAGGGAGTGCCAAAAACATTCAGTACTTC.

The chain carries TRBV7-9 and TRBJ1-2, with unresolved D. CDR1 is SEHNR, CDR2 FQNEAQ, per germline (reference sequence). Trimming removed 1 base from V and 4 bases from J, with 7 bases in between. The CDR3 consists of 13 residues. This CDR3 reads CASSLDHIYGYTF. The CDR3 DNA follows: TGTGCCAGCAGCTTAGATCATATCTATGGCTACACCTTC.

This chain links TRBV7-9 with TRBJ1-1, with D unresolved. V lost 4 bases and J 5 bases, leaving 8 bases between the germline ends. The CDR3 has 12 residues. Germline V lookup: CDR1 SEHNR, CDR2 FQNEAQ (reference sequence). The CDR3 nucleotides are TGTGCCAGCAGCTCCTCCTTTACTGAAGCTTTCTTT. It codes for CASSSSFTEAFF.

In this sample, this clonotype turned up a few times. The chain links TRBV7-9 to TRBJ1-2; weak D call: TRBD1 (5 bases). V gave up 5 bases and J gave up 6 bases, with 13 bases separating them. This CDR3 is built from 13 residues. CDR1 is SEHNR, CDR2 FQNEAQ, per germline (reference sequence). CDR3 nucleotide sequence: TGTGCCAGCAGCCCCGGGGCGAATGATGGCTACACCTTC. Its protein is CASSPGANDGYTF.

This chain connects TRBV20-1 to TRBJ2-7; the match to TRBD1 covers 8 bases. The V gene end was trimmed by 7 bases and the J gene end by 4 bases; junction bases not matched to a gene: 6. The CDR3 runs 12 residues. Germline V gives CDR1 DFQATT, CDR2 SNEGSKA (reference sequence). The chain's CDR3 is CSVGDRIYEQYF. The CDR3 bases are TGCAGTGTGGGGGACAGGATTTACGAGCAGTACTTC.

This clonotype has at least ten counts. The chain joins TRBV5-1 to TRBJ2-4, with D maybe TRBD1 (5 bases). CDR3 size: 16 residues. The germline V and J ends were trimmed by 2 bases and 0 bases, with 12 bases remaining between them. Germline V gene lookup returns CDR1 SGHRS and CDR2 YFSETQ. The CDR3 spells CASSFVGHLAKNIQYF. DNA for the CDR3: TGCGCCAGCAGCTTCGTAGGACACCTAGCCAAAAACATTCAGTACTTC.

This clonotype was detected many times. The DNA of the CDR3 is TGTGCCACCAGTGATGCACTAGCGGGAGCCTACAATGAGCAGTTCTTC. Translated: CATSDALAGAYNEQFF. The J gene is TRBJ2-1, the V gene TRBV24-1, with TRBD2 identical over 11 bases. V shed 3 bases and J 2 bases; nucleotides not matched to a gene: 2. The germline CDR1 and CDR2 sequences are KGHDR and SFDVKD. The CDR3 runs to 16 residues.

Turning to this clonotype: A read error may explain this, as a much larger clone is one base away. The CDR3 reads CASSLRWTGGANYGYTF. DNA of the CDR3: TGTGCCAGCAGCTTGCGTTGGACAGGCGGCGCCAACTATGGCTACACCTTC. V gene TRBV5-5 combines with J gene TRBJ1-2; 7 bases agree with TRBD1. V trimming: 1 base; J trimming: 2 bases; junction bases outside the gene matches: 11. The germline CDR1 and CDR2 sequences are SGHKS and YYEKEE (reference sequence). This CDR3 is built from 17 residues.

Concerning this clonotype itself: Since the CDR3 does not end with the conserved phenylalanine or tryptophan, this likely comes from a read error. The chain joins TRBV7-6 to TRBJ2-5; possible D gene TRBD1, 5 bases. The J call is in doubt because the DNA end fits TRBJ2-1 better. CDR1 is SGHVS, CDR2 FNYEAQ, per germline. The length of the CDR3 is 15 residues. The CDR3 protein is CASSLGRPGSGEQFL. CDR3 sequence (DNA): TGTGCCAGCAGCTTAGGACGGCCAGGGTCGGGTGAGCAGTTCCTC.

This clonotype was observed many times. The chain recombines TRBV7-9 with TRBJ1-2, with a tentative D call TRBD1 (6 bases). Germline CDR1 reads SEHNR; CDR2 reads FQNEAQ (reference sequence). The CDR3 is 11 amino acids. Trimming pared 7 bases from V and 8 bases from J, leaving 11 bases between. This CDR3 is CASKSGVGYTF. CDR3 coding DNA: TGTGCCAGCAAATCAGGGGTCGGCTACACCTTC. The whole variable domain, filled in from reference TRBV7-9 and TRBJ1-2, reads DTGVSQNPRHKITKRGQNVTFRCDPISEHNRLYWYRQTLGQGPEFLTYFQNEAQLEKSRLLSDRFSAERPKGSFSTLEIQRTEQGDSAMYLCASKSGVGYTFGSGTRLTVV.

This clonotype was recorded many times. The chain is built from TRBV7-2 and TRBJ1-3; TRBD1 matches at 12 bases. The CDR3 sequence is 18 residues long. In germline, CDR1 is SGHTA, CDR2 FQGNSA. Germline trimming cut 6 bases from V and 4 bases from J; bases unmatched to any gene: 13. CDR3 in amino acids: CASSPLGGQGARGNTIYF. The CDR3 region has the DNA TGTGCCAGCAGTCCACTAGGGGGACAGGGGGCGCGAGGAAACACCATATATTTT.

This clonotype was detected ten times or more. This chain uses TRBV28 with TRBJ1-1; the D gene is possibly TRBD1 (6 bases). Trimming took 6 bases from V and 10 from J, leaving 15 bases between them. CDR1 and CDR2 (germline): MDHEN, SYDVKM. The CDR3 is made up of 12 amino acids. The CDR3 reads CASSLGGLIAFF. In DNA form, the CDR3 reads TGTGCCAGCAGCCTAGGGGGTTTGATAGCTTTCTTT. Filled out from reference TRBV28 and TRBJ1-1, the complete variable domain reads DVKVTQSSRYLVKRTGEKVFLECVQDMDHENMFWYRQDPGLGLRLIYFSYDVKMKEKGDIPEGYSVSREKKERFSLILESASTNQTSMYLCASSLGGLIAFFGQGTRLTVV.

This clonotype appeared many times. The V call is TRBV20-1, the J call TRBJ2-2, with D uncertain. The V and J ends lost 6 bases and 0 bases respectively, with 14 bases between them. The length of the CDR3 is 15 residues. CDR1 and CDR2 from the germline V gene are DFQATT and SNEGSKA (reference sequence). CDR3 sequence reads: CSAMLRIANTGELFF. CDR3 DNA sequence: TGCAGTGCCATGTTACGAATAGCGAACACCGGGGAGCTGTTTTTT.

This clonotype has only a few counts. This chain joins TRBV27 and TRBJ1-4; D ambiguous. This CDR3 has 14 amino acids. Germline V lookup: CDR1 MNHEY, CDR2 SMNVEV (reference sequence). The V and J ends lost 5 bases and 6 bases respectively, with 13 bases between them. CDR3 protein: CASSPRGGHEKLFF. For the CDR3, the DNA is TGTGCCAGCAGTCCCAGAGGCGGTCATGAAAAACTGTTTTTT.

The chain couples TRBV20-1 to TRBJ1-4, with unresolved D. The CDR3 extends over 12 amino acids. The germline V gene encodes CDR1 DFQATT and CDR2 SNEGSKA (reference sequence). Trimming took off 6 bases at V and 4 bases at J, with 9 bases between the two ends. CDR3 nucleotide sequence: TGCAGTGCCGAAGGGAGTAATGAAAAACTGTTTTTT. Its protein is CSAEGSNEKLFF.

This clonotype has a count of ten or more. The rearrangement uses TRBV12-5 and TRBJ2-1; 9 nucleotides agree with TRBD2. Germline V lookup: CDR1 LGHNT, CDR2 FRNRAP. The CDR3 sequence is 19 residues long. J was trimmed by 7 bases and V by 1 base; bases with no gene match: 17. The CDR3 DNA is TGTGCTAGTGGTTTGGCCATATGGGGGGCGGGGGGGCACAGGAATGAGCAGTTCTTC. Encoded protein: CASGLAIWGAGGHRNEQFF.